These 9 T cell receptor beta chains came from one sample sequenced in a study of blood T cell repertoires in COVID-19. Profiled with immunoSEQ multiplex PCR; TCRdb holds only in-frame clones, not every one. The sample records about 27,000 clones, 82% being singletons. The sample consisted of peripheral blood. The receptor set was obtained from a man aged 80 or over with active or convalescent COVID-19.

The J gene is TRBJ2-3, the V gene TRBV11-2; possibly TRBD1 for D (5 bases). In germline, CDR1 is SGHAT, CDR2 FQNNGV. The ends were cut back, 0 bases at V and 10 bases at J, with 8 bases in the middle. The CDR3 length is 12 residues. The CDR3 DNA follows: TGTGCCAGCAGCTTAGACAGGGTCCCGCAGTATTTT. Translating it yields CASSLDRVPQYF.

The rearrangement joins TRBV10-2 to TRBJ2-1, with 8 bases that match TRBD1. Germline assignment: CDR1 WSHSY and CDR2 SAAADI. The CDR3 runs 16 residues. With 3 bases clipped from V and 8 bases from J, the junction kept 12 bases outside the gene matches. The CDR3 nucleotides are TGCGCCAGCAGTGATGATTTGGGGACAGGATCTCATGAGCAGTTCTTC. It encodes CASSDDLGTGSHEQFF.

This clone showed up just a few times. J is TRBJ2-3 and V is TRBV3-1 (or the pseudogene TRBV3-2); 8 positions agree with TRBD2. Germline trimming cut 2 bases from V and 11 bases from J; bases unmatched to any gene: 3. The CDR3 sequence is 12 residues long. Germline V gene data show CDR1 as LGHDT and CDR2 as YNNKEL (reference sequence). The CDR3 is CASSQSGSGQYF. CDR3 sequence (DNA): TGTGCCAGCAGCCAAAGCGGGAGTGGGCAGTATTTT.

The rearrangement uses TRBV10-3 and TRBJ2-7, with TRBD1 as a possible D gene (8 bases). V gave up 6 bases and J gave up 7 bases, with 16 bases separating them. CDR1 is ENHRY, CDR2 SYGVKD, per germline. CDR3 size: 13 residues. CDR3 in DNA: TGTGCCATCAGGCCACAGGGGGGGGTAGAGCAGTACTTC. Translation: CAIRPQGGVEQYF.

This clone was seen just once. This rearrangement joins TRBV29-1 to TRBJ1-2, with 8 positions matching TRBD1. There are 13 residues in the CDR3. J gave up 4 bases and V 3 bases, and 4 bases lay outside the gene matches. Germline CDR1 and CDR2: SQVTM and ANQGSEA. The CDR3 region has the DNA TGCAGCGTTGACTTTACAGGGGGCTATGGCTACACCTTC. Translation gives CSVDFTGGYGYTF.

This chain connects TRBV6-5 to TRBJ2-6; D perhaps matches TRBD2 (6 bases). Germline values: CDR1 MNHEY, CDR2 SVGAGI. The CDR3 runs to 15 residues. Trimming removed 5 bases at V and 0 bases at J, with 8 bases between. For the CDR3, the DNA is TGTGCCAGCAGTACCGGGAGCTCTGGGGCCAACGTCCTGACTTTC. Its protein product is CASSTGSSGANVLTF.

The V and J genes are TRBV5-1 and TRBJ2-1, with TRBD2 matching 12 bases. CDR3 length equals 16 residues. Losses at the gene ends were 0 bases for V and 6 bases for J; bases not matched to a gene: 4. The germline CDR1 and CDR2 sequences are SGHRS and YFSETQ. The CDR3 here is CASSLELAGGRNEQFF. In nucleotides, the CDR3 is TGCGCCAGCAGCTTGGAACTAGCGGGAGGTCGCAATGAGCAGTTCTTC.

The J gene is TRBJ2-7, the V gene TRBV24-1, with 10 nucleotides matching TRBD1. The CDR3 spans 14 residues. V lost 9 bases to trimming and J lost 1 base; unmatched junction nucleotides: 5. The germline V gene encodes CDR1 KGHDR and CDR2 SFDVKD. As DNA, the CDR3 is TGTGCCACCCCTCCGGGACAGGGGTCCTACGAGCAGTACTTC. Translation: CATPPGQGSYEQYF.

The gene calls are TRBV13 and TRBJ1-4, with 9 positions matching TRBD1. The germline V gene has CDR1 PRHDT and CDR2 FYEKMQ (reference sequence). This CDR3 has 17 residues. V lost 5 bases, J lost 0 bases, and 7 bases stayed unmatched. This CDR3 is CASSPDRGVATNEKLFF. The CDR3 region has the DNA TGTGCCAGCAGCCCCGACAGGGGGGTTGCAACTAATGAAAAACTGTTTTTT.